The 10 T cell receptor beta chains presented below share a single source sample, sequenced in a study of T cell changes during pregnancy in multiple sclerosis. TCRdb keeps only in-frame clones here, not all; method: immunoSEQ multiplex PCR. This sample yields some 27,000 clones, of which roughly 87% are seen a single time; around 0.72% belongs to the top ten. Specimen: CD4+ T cells from peripheral blood mononuclear cells, collected in the second trimester of pregnancy. The source is a female donor with multiple sclerosis, enrolled in a pregnancy study.

The J gene is TRBJ1-3, the V gene TRBV28, with D possibly being TRBD1 (5 bases). The CDR3 runs to 15 residues. The germline gives CDR1 MDHEN, CDR2 SYDVKM. V was clipped by 7 bases and J by 0 bases, with 13 bases between them. The CDR3 DNA reads TGTGCCAGCACCCCCGGGGGAGTCTCTGGAAACACCATATATTTT. Its protein is CASTPGGVSGNTIYF.

The CDR3 is CASSLFRDRGGSQPQHF. Here the CDR3 DNA reads TGTGCCAGCAGCTTGTTTAGGGACAGGGGGGGAAGTCAGCCCCAGCATTTT. The V and J genes are TRBV5-6 and TRBJ1-5; 11 bases are shared with TRBD1. The length of the CDR3 is 17 residues. V lost 1 base, J lost 6 bases, and 9 bases stayed unmatched. Germline CDR1 is SGHDT and CDR2 is YYEEEE. The whole variable domain, remainder taken from reference TRBV5-6 and TRBJ1-5, is DAGVTQSPTHLIKTRGQQVTLRCSPKSGHDTVSWYQQALGQGPQFIFQYYEEEERQRGNFPDRFSGHQFPNYSSELNVNALLLGDSALYLCASSLFRDRGGSQPQHFGDGTRLSIL.

The chain joins TRBV4-1 to TRBJ2-7; maybe TRBD1 (6 bases). V was shortened by 5 bases and J by 7 bases, with 27 bases between the two germline ends. Germline-derived CDR1 and CDR2 are MGHRA and YSYEKL. The CDR3 is 17 residues long. CDR3 loop: CASSSIPRDTEMGEQYF. The CDR3 DNA sequence: TGCGCCAGCAGCAGTATTCCCCGGGACACGGAGATGGGGGAGCAGTACTTC.

The rearrangement uses TRBV28 and TRBJ1-2, with D uncertain. Germline V gene lookup returns CDR1 MDHEN and CDR2 SYDVKM. V was cut by 5 bases and J by 9 bases, with 7 bases left in between. This CDR3 spans 10 amino acids. CDR3 coding DNA: TGTGCCAGCAGTCGGGGAAGCTACACCTTC. The encoded protein is CASSRGSYTF.

V is TRBV5-1 and J is TRBJ2-5, with 8 bases identical to TRBD1. This CDR3 spans 14 amino acids. V shed 2 bases and J 1 base; nucleotides not matched to a gene: 1. Germline CDR1 and CDR2: SGHRS and YFSETQ. CDR3: CASSLQGVQETQYF. CDR3 in DNA: TGCGCCAGCAGCTTACAGGGGGTCCAAGAGACCCAGTACTTC.

V gene TRBV15 combines with J gene TRBJ2-1; perhaps TRBD1 as D (6 bases). Germline V gene data show CDR1 as LNHNV and CDR2 as YYDKDF (reference sequence). The CDR3 has 15 amino acids. The ends were cut back, 8 bases at V and 8 bases at J, with 22 bases in the middle. The CDR3 is CATGKGQGGSDEQFF. As DNA, the CDR3 is TGTGCCACCGGGAAGGGTCAAGGGGGTAGCGATGAGCAGTTCTTC.

The chain joins TRBV7-9 to TRBJ1-2, with D possibly being TRBD1 (5 bases). The V gene's germline CDR1 is SEHNR and CDR2 FQNEAQ (reference sequence). Trimming pared 0 bases from V and 3 bases from J, leaving 8 bases between. This CDR3 region has 14 residues. The CDR3 sequence is CASSLAGDYYGYTF. Here the CDR3 DNA reads TGTGCCAGCAGCTTAGCAGGGGACTACTATGGCTACACCTTC.

The rearrangement uses TRBV25-1 and TRBJ2-5, with D maybe TRBD2 (5 bases). Trimming took off 8 bases at V and 5 bases at J, with 15 bases between the two ends. Germline values: CDR1 MGHDK, CDR2 SYGVNS. The CDR3 is made up of 13 amino acids. The DNA of the CDR3 is TGTGCCAGCGGACTGCCCGCGGTGGAGACCCAGTACTTC. Residues: CASGLPAVETQYF.

V and J are TRBV5-6 and TRBJ1-2, with D possibly matching TRBD1 (6 bases). Germline V gene lookup returns CDR1 SGHDT and CDR2 YYEEEE. The CDR3 has 13 residues. V lost 2 bases, J lost 8 bases, and 13 bases lay in between. The CDR3 sequence is CASSLQGPGGYTF. As DNA, the CDR3 is TGTGCCAGCAGCTTACAGGGCCCAGGAGGCTACACCTTC.

The chain recombines TRBV7-3 with TRBJ2-2; 9 nucleotides align to TRBD2. Per germline, CDR1 SGHTA and CDR2 FQGTGA. V trimming: 4 bases; J trimming: 5 bases; junction bases outside the gene matches: 11. The CDR3 is 17 amino acids. CDR3 nucleotide sequence: TGTGCCAGCAGCTCCTCTGGCGGGGGGGCCGGGACCGGGGAGCTGTTTTTT. Amino acids: CASSSSGGGAGTGELFF.